This record looks at one T cell receptor (beta chain) sequence and its context. As yet, its antigen is unknown. The data were obtained in a study of cytomegalovirus exposure and HLA in healthy donors. Study-wide context: From about 180 million T cells, an earlier analysis saw roughly 120 million unique TCR beta sequences. In an early release, HLA-typed donors contributed 90 million or so unique TCR sequences.

Trimming cost V 0 bases and J 7 bases; bases outside gene matches: 12. CDR1 is SGHRS, CDR2 YFSETQ, per germline. The CDR3 covers 17 residues. PCR primers comprised 60 Vbeta and 13 Jbeta primers. Here immunoSEQ multiplex PCR was the method, and the copy in TCRdb shows in-frame clones only, minus some. The sample lists some 90,000 clones, roughly 79% occurring once. Study outcomes and limitations: With later analysis, a missense DCLRE1C variant became linked to TCR beta V- and J-gene trimming.

The V and J genes are TRBV5-1 and TRBJ2-1, with 8 bases identical to TRBD2. Sequenced input: PBMCs. The receptor's source is a woman in her sixties or seventies in good health and CMV-seropositive. The CDR3 reads CASSLGLFGRAGNEQFF. The CDR3 nucleotides read TGCGCCAGCAGCTTGGGGCTTTTCGGGAGGGCCGGAAATGAGCAGTTCTTC.